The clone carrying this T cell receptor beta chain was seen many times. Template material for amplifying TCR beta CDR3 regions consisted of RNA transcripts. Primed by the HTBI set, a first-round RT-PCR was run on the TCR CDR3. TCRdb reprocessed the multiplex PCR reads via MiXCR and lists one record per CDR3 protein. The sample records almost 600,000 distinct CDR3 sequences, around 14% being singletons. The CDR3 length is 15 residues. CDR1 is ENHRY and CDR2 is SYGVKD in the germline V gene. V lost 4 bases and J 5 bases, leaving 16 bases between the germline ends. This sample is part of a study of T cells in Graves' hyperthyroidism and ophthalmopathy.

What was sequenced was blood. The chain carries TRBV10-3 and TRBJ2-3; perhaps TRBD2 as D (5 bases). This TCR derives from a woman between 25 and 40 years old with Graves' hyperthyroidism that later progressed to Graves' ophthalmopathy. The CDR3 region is CAISARTVVGDTQYF. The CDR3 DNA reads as TGTGCCATCAGTGCCAGGACTGTGGTTGGAGATACGCAGTATTTT.